In its sample, the clone carrying this T cell receptor beta chain was seen a few times. Its target is unknown. This CDR3 spans 15 amino acids. Germline CDR1 reads SGHTA; CDR2 reads FQGNSA. The germline V and J ends were trimmed by 1 base and 9 bases, with 16 bases remaining between them. Time point noted: newly diagnosed GD, antithyroid drugs for less than 3 months. Following extraction of RNA from PBMCs, that RNA was used to make the TCR library. Combining iRepertoire HTBI primers with Arm-PCR of CDR3 regions, the authors built TCR beta libraries. TCRdb called the multiplex PCR reads again in MiXCR, with one record for every CDR3 protein. The sample includes 350,000 to 500,000 distinct CDR3 sequences, less than 20% of them seen just once. The data derive from a study of regulatory T cells in long-lasting Graves disease. Broader study findings: A limited number of samples was an acknowledged limitation.

The sample was also linked to a second study, of T cells in Graves' hyperthyroidism and ophthalmopathy.

This receptor was identified in a woman aged 25 to 39 with Graves disease. The rearrangement links TRBV7-2 to TRBJ2-1, with D unresolved. The source was peripheral blood mononuclear cells (PBMCs), collected at new diagnosis, from a patient treated with antithyroid drugs. CDR3 coding DNA: TGTGCCAGCAGCTTAGAAGCGTTTCCCTACTCTGAGCAGTTCTTC. Protein: CASSLEAFPYSEQFF.